This TCR beta chain comes out of a study of CXCR3-negative and CXCR3-positive naive CD8 T cells. Study at large: Across all libraries, TRB reads numbered 110 million to 150 million, with about 1.5 +/- 0.3 million in each library.

There are 12 residues in the CDR3. The V gene's germline CDR1 is SEHNR and CDR2 FQNEAQ (reference sequence). The libraries of TRB cDNA were prepared using 5' RACE with UMI labels. TCRdb derives one entry per CDR3 protein from the 5' RACE reads, leaving out DNA. The sample has under 150,000 distinct CDR3 sequences; the top ten hold 0.5% to 0.7%. Turning to this clonotype: Its antigen is as yet unknown.

Study-level results: Memory CD8+ cells showed much lower diversity, while both naive subsets displayed comparably high diversity. CXCR3-positive naive cells carried more hydrophobic TRB CDR3s than CXCR3-negative naive cells did.

Material for sequencing was naive CXCR3+ CD8+ T cells from blood. Subset in this sample: CD45RO-CCR7+CD27+CD95- naive CD8+ T cells expressing CXCR3 (TNR3+). V usage is TRBV7-9 and J usage is TRBJ2-5. This receptor was identified in a human donor in good health. Some clones in this sample may be carry-over from other donors' samples. CDR3: CASSPLQETQYF.